These T cell receptor beta chains were read from a single sample in a study of blood T cell repertoires in COVID-19. TCRdb's copy holds only in-frame clones and misses some; the assay was immunoSEQ multiplex PCR. The sample lists some 510,000 clones, 85% to 90% occurring once. The source material was PBMCs or T cells enriched from blood (not recorded which). The source is a middle-aged woman who had recovered from COVID-19. Both conserved end residues are part of each CDR3.

V,J,CDR3
TRBV19,TRBJ1-5,CASSGWTANQPQHF
TRBV5-8,TRBJ2-7,CASSSVGQGGIEQYF
TRBV29-1,TRBJ1-1,CSGEVRIGDTEAFF
TRBV11-2,TRBJ2-1,CASSYPGGRSYNEQFF
TRBV15,TRBJ1-6,CATSNQGPLHF
TRBV10-3,TRBJ2-1,CATQTWETSGDYNEQFF
TRBV4-1,TRBJ1-4,CASSQAGGTNEKLFF
TRBV18,TRBJ2-5,CASSPGLADTHVGTQYF
TRBV4-1,TRBJ2-5,CASSQTPHGRAGETQYF
TRBV7-2,TRBJ2-2,CASSLTRVGTGELFF
TRBV27,TRBJ2-7,CASSLKDRGDEQYF
TRBV12-5,TRBJ1-1,CASVNDRQGVNTEAFF
TRBV27,TRBJ2-7,CASRKREAGSYEQYF
TRBV7-2,TRBJ1-1,CASSLVGQGGSEAFF
TRBV14,TRBJ2-2,CASSPLGLAGGIGELFF
TRBV24-1,TRBJ2-1,CATSDSATSGRPEQFF
TRBV4-1,TRBJ2-1,CASSQDLTGYNEQFF
TRBV2,TRBJ1-1,CASRYDRVREKAFF
TRBV16,TRBJ2-7,CASSPQRGLALNEQYF
TRBV6-2/TRBV6-3,TRBJ2-2,CASSLPGQGNTGELFF
TRBV6-5,TRBJ1-5,CASSSNRVQPQHF
TRBV9,TRBJ1-1,CASTGTGVTEAFF
TRBV19,TRBJ1-2,CASTLTGAINYGYTF